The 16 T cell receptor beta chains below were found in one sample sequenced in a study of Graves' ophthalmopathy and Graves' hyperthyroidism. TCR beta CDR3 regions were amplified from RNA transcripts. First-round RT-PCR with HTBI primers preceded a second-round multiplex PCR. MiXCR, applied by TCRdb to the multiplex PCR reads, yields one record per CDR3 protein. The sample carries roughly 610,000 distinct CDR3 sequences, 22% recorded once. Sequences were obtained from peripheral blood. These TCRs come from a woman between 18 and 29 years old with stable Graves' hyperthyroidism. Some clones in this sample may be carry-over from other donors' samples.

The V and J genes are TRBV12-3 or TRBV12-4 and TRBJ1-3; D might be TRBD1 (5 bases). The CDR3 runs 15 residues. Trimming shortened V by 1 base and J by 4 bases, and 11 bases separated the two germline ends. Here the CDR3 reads CASSLEGPAGNTIYF. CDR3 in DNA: TGTGCCAGCAGTTTAGAGGGACCCGCGGGAAACACCATATATTTT.

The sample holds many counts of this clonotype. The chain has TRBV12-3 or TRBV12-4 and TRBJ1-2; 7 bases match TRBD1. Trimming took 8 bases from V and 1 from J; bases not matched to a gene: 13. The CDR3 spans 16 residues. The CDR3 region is CASSYSWTGSNYGYTF. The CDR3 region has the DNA TGTGCCAGCTCCTACTCTTGGACAGGCAGTAACTATGGCTACACCTTC.

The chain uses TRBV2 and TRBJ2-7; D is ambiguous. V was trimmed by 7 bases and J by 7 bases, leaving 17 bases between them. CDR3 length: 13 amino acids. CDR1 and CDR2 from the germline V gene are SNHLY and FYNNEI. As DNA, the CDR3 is TGTGCCAGCAAAGAAGGACGGCAATTGGAGCAGTACTTC. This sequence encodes CASKEGRQLEQYF.

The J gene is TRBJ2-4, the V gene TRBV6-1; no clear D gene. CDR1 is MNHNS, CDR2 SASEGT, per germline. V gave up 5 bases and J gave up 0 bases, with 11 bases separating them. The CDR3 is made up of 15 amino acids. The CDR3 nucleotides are TGTGCCAGCAGTCCATACAGTTTAGCCAAAAACATTCAGTACTTC. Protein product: CASSPYSLAKNIQYF.

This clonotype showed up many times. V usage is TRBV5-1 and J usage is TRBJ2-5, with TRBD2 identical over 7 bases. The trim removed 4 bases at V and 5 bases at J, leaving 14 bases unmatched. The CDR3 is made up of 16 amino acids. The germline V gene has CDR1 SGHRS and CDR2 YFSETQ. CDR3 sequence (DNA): TGCGCCAGCAGCCCCCGGACGGAACGGCGGGGGGAGACCCAGTACTTC. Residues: CASSPRTERRGETQYF.

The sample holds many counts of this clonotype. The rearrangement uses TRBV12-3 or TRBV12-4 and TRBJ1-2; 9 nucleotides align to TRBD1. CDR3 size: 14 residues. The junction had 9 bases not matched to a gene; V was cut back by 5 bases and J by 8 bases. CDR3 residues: CASSARDRVRGYTF. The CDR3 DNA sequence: TGTGCCAGCAGTGCCCGGGACAGGGTACGAGGCTACACCTTC.

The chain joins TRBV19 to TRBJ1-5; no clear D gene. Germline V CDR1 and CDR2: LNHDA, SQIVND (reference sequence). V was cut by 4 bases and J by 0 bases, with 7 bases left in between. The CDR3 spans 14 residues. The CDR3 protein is CASSTANSNQPQHF. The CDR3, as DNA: TGTGCCAGTAGTACGGCGAATAGCAATCAGCCCCAGCATTTT.

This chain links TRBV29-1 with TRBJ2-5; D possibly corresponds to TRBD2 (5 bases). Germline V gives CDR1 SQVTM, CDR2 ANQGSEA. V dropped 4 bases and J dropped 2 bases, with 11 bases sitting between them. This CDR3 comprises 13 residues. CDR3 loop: CSVGRGLQETQYF. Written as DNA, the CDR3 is TGCAGCGTTGGCCGGGGTCTACAAGAGACCCAGTACTTC.

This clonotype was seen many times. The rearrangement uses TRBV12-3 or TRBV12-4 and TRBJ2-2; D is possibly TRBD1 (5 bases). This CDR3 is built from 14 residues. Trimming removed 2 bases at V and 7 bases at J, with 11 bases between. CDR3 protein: CASSLQGWNGELFF. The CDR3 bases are TGTGCCAGCAGTTTACAGGGATGGAACGGGGAGCTGTTTTTT.

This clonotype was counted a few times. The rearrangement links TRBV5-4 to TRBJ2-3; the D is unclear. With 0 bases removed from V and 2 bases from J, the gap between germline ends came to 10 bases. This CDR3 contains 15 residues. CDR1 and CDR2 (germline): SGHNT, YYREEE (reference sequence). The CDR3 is CASSLAQTLTDTQYF. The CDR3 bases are TGTGCCAGCAGCTTGGCGCAGACTCTCACAGATACGCAGTATTTT.

CDR3 region: CASSKPGTGLSYEQYF. The CDR3 nucleotides read TGTGCCAGCAGCAAGCCGGGGACAGGACTCTCCTACGAGCAGTACTTC. This chain uses TRBV6-2 or TRBV6-3 with TRBJ2-7, with 8 bases identical to TRBD1. With V trimmed by 6 bases and J by 0 bases, 10 bases remained unmatched. This CDR3 has 16 residues. Germline V gives CDR1 MNHEY, CDR2 SVGEGT.

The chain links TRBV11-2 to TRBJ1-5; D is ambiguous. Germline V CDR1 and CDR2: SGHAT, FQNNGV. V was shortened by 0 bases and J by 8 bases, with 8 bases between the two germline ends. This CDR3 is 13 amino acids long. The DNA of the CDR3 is TGTGCCAGCAGCTTAGAATCGGTGGAGCCCCAGCATTTT. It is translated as CASSLESVEPQHF.

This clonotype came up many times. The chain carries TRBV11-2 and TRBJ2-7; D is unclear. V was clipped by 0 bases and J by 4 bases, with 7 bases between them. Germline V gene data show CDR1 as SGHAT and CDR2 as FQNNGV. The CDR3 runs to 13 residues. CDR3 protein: CASSLDRLYEQYF. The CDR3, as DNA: TGTGCCAGCAGCTTAGATCGCCTATACGAGCAGTACTTC.

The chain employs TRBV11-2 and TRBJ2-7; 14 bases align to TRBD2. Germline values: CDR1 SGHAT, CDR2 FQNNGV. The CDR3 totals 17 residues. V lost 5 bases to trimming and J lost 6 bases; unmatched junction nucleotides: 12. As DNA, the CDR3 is TGTGCCAGCAGCCCCCTTAAGGGGGGACTAGCGGGAGCCGAGCAGTACTTC. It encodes CASSPLKGGLAGAEQYF.

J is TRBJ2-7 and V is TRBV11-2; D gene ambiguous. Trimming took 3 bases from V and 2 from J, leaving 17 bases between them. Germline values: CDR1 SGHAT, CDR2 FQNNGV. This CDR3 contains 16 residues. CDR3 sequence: CASSFLQRSPAYEQYF. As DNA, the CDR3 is TGTGCCAGCAGCTTTCTACAGCGAAGCCCAGCCTACGAGCAGTACTTC.

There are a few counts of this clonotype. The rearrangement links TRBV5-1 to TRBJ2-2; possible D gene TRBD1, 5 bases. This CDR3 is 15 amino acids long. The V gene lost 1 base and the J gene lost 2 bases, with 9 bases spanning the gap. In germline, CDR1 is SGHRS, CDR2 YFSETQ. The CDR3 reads CASSLRQRNTGELFF. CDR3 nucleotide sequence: TGCGCCAGCAGCTTGAGACAGAGAAACACCGGGGAGCTGTTTTTT.